The clone carrying this T cell receptor beta chain was seen only a few times. Its antigen remains unknown. TCRdb passed the reads through MiXCR, listing each CDR3 protein once. Among around 770,000 distinct CDR3 sequences listed, 25% to 30% were seen once. This sample is part of a study of T cell repertoires in cytomegalovirus infection. The sample consisted of cultured CD8+ T cells from PBMCs, taken from culture after CMV antigen stimulation. The receptor was derived from a human donor in good health (CMV status not recorded). Some clones in this sample may be carry-over from other donors' samples.

The CDR3 DNA follows: TGTGCCAGCATTGGGCAGCCGGGACCCGGGGAGCTGTTTTTT. The encoded protein is CASIGQPGPGELFF. The chain uses TRBV6-5 and TRBJ2-2, with D possibly being TRBD1 or TRBD2 (5 bases each). V lost 7 bases and J lost 6, with 15 bases in between. The germline CDR1 and CDR2 sequences are MNHEY and SVGAGI. The CDR3 loop spans 14 amino acids.